This TCR beta chain appears in the sequencing data of a study of chemoradiotherapy in HPV16-positive cancers (dated 2022 in TCRdb). A note on the overall study: Functional T-cell assays on cells from a couple of HPV16-positive patients defined candidate HPV-specific T-cell clones and common TCR motifs. The study set out to ask whether T-cell immunity against the HPV oncoproteins E6 and E7 changes over the course of chemoradiotherapy and whether that immunity affects survival. The candidate HPV-specific TCRs and motifs were then tracked in TCR repertoires from over 85 patients with HPV-related cancers.

Broader findings and caveats from the paper: Expansion of candidate HPV-specific clones and E7-related TCR motifs was observed in the tumor microenvironment during treatment, whereas no such expansion was observed for non-HPV-specific T cells. Only a couple of HPV16-positive patients were used to derive the functional definition of HPV-specific T cells, and the survival association was reported for HPV16-positive patients. Improved recurrence-free survival in HPV16-positive patients was associated with expansion of HPV-responsive T cells during chemoradiotherapy.

Germline trimming: 1 base from V, 4 bases from J; junction bases outside gene matches: 0. From the cysteine up to the phenylalanine, the CDR3 has a length of 15 residues. The entry retains the CDR3 DNA only, 45 bases that are in frame from base 1. Based on the germline V gene, the CDR1 and CDR2 sequences are MNHNS and SASEGT. Because repertoires were sampled repeatedly during chemoradiotherapy, clonal expansion in the tumor microenvironment could be followed. Libraries were constructed by the immunoSEQ multiplex PCR assay. TCRdb obtained this table from immuneACCESS and retained in-frame rearrangements with V and J assigned. These tables miss some clones; where compared with another copy, unresolved V genes account for less than half of the shortfall, and the remainder is unexplained. The table for this sample lists approximately 52,000 clones; 90% of them were counted only once. Around 3.5% of the sample is in the top ten clones.

In regard to this clone: Its recognized antigen is unknown. No much larger clone exists at a distance of one base, and base qualities are not known.

This clonotype was sampled from a human donor with HPV-associated anogenital cancer. The material was blood, obtained from a patient who underwent chemoradiotherapy. This sequence uses TRBV6-1 and TRBJ1-6, with TRBD1 identical over 8 junction bases. The CDR3: CASSEGTGYNSPLHF. The nucleotide sequence reads as follows: TGTGCCAGCAGTGAAGGGACAGGGTATAATTCACCCCTCCACTTT.